This T cell receptor (beta chain) was profiled in a study of regulatory T cells in long-lasting Graves disease (dated by TCRdb to the early 2020s). Background on the whole study: Persistent Graves' disease meant more than 5 years of antithyroid drug treatment with TSH receptor autoantibodies that stayed positive. In the clinical cohort, patients with persistent Graves' disease had used antithyroid drugs for an average of roughly 10 years. TCR sequencing covered approximately 13 persistent and around 20 newly diagnosed Graves' disease patients, around 35 samples in total. The study took place in China and was registered as a clinical trial. Peripheral blood TCR sequencing and RNA sequencing compared persistent Graves' disease patients with newly diagnosed Graves' disease patients. Study-level results and caveats: The study examined only peripheral blood because the primary lesion, thyroid tissue, could not be accessed. A larger number of public clonotypes was shared among persistent patients (more than 2,500) than among newly diagnosed patients (about 990). Compared with newly diagnosed patients, persistent Graves' disease patients had lower TCR Shannon entropy and fewer highly expanded clones, which suggests clonal expansion. Sequencing and analysis were restricted to the TCR beta chain. The authors acknowledged the small sample size as a limitation that may reduce accuracy.

The sample's time point label, decoded: persistent/refractory GD, antithyroid drugs over 5 years with positive TRAb. For both TCR sequencing and RNA sequencing, RNA was extracted from PBMCs in TRIzol. The diagnosis of Graves' disease was made according to American Thyroid Association guidelines. The patients came from an endocrinology department in Xi'an, China. Each patient gave approximately 9.7 milliliters of peripheral blood, collected in an EDTA anticoagulant tube. Ficoll Paque Plus density gradient separation was used to isolate PBMCs, and no additional T cell sorting was done. An Agilent 2100 Bioanalyzer and agarose gel were used to check RNA quality, and a NanoDrop 2000 was used to measure RNA concentration. The protocol used for the library was multiplex PCR. Reads for this sample came from an Illumina HiSeq 4000. To build TCR beta libraries, CDR3 regions were amplified by Arm-PCR using iRepertoire HTBI primers. Gel purification was performed on PCR products prior to sequencing. As for the authors' bioinformatics: A total of around 59 TRBV and 14 TRBJ segments were identified across samples and were used for gene usage analysis of CDR3 amino acid clonotypes. COPE and FqMerger were used to merge the filtered high-quality paired reads into contigs. BLAST was used to align contigs to IMGT TRBV, TRBD and TRBJ reference genes, and CDR3 was defined according to IMGT. Any clonotype with a frequency above 0.1% was counted as a highly expanded clone. Shannon entropy was used to measure repertoire diversity, and the Gini coefficient was used to measure V-J evenness. A clonotype found in more than one individual was treated as public. The raw public reads went through TCRdb reprocessing: fastp at Q25, MiXCR clone calling, in-frame beta chains kept. Rows are unified per CDR3 protein, each entry keeping the most common DNA and genes. TCRdb, not the authors, supplied the V and J calls. For this sample the table gives under 450,000 distinct CDR3 sequences, of which roughly 20% were detected only once. 25% to 30% of the sample comes from the top ten.

Comment on this clonotype: Its antigen is not yet known. Base qualities were left out, and no much larger clone turns up one base away.

This clonotype originated in a middle-aged woman with Graves disease. Donor details come from another sample of the same person, matched by shared clones. The input for sequencing was peripheral blood mononuclear cells (PBMCs), taken when the disease was refractory, from a patient treated with antithyroid drugs.

The CDR3 is CSAREGFGTRLETQYF. In nucleotide form, the sequence is TGCAGTGCTAGAGAAGGGTTCGGGACTCGACTAGAGACCCAGTACTTC. This receptor chain uses TRBV20-1 and TRBJ2-5; possibly the D gene is TRBD2, per 6 matching bases. The CDR1 and CDR2 encoded by the germline V gene (reference sequence) are DFQATT and SNEGSKA. Spanning cysteine to phenylalanine, the CDR3 consists of 16 amino acids. The entry retains the CDR3 DNA only, 48 bases that are in frame from base 1. V lost 0 bases and J lost 4 bases; the stretch between them is 18 bases long.